This is a list of T cell receptor beta chains from one sample in a study of blood T cell repertoires in COVID-19. Sequencing was performed with immunoSEQ multiplex PCR; in TCRdb, only in-frame clones are kept and a portion is missing. The sample has 120,000 to 150,000 clones, under 90% seen once. The sequenced sample consisted of peripheral blood. The receptors derive from a woman aged 80 or over in a cohort sampled during active or convalescent COVID-19. Both conserved end residues are part of each CDR3. Fields, in order: V gene, J gene, CDR3 protein.

>TRBV27|TRBJ2-1
CASRGTGTYNEQFF
>TRBV28|TRBJ2-7
CASSTPGGYEQYF
>TRBV6-2/TRBV6-3|TRBJ1-5
CASSYGQYSNQPQHF
>TRBV18|TRBJ2-5
CASSRPGQGQETQYF
>TRBV5-4|TRBJ1-1
CASSLFGDTEAFF
>TRBV30|TRBJ1-1
CAWSVKLGQGYTFEAFF
>TRBV7-9|TRBJ2-3
CASIPRRADTQYF
>TRBV5-6|TRBJ1-6
CASSLDTDHNSPLHF
>TRBV27|TRBJ1-2
CASSSGQGRYGYTF
>TRBV19|TRBJ1-5
CASRWGPGQPQHF
>TRBV2|TRBJ1-1
CASSEGTGLNTEAFF
>TRBV10-1|TRBJ1-2
CASIEPRGPYGYTF
>TRBV27|TRBJ1-6
CASKLGQRNNSPLHF
>TRBV5-1|TRBJ2-6
CASSLSGSGANVLTF
>TRBV29-1|TRBJ1-1
CSVEGRTVNTEAFF
>TRBV29-1|TRBJ1-2
CSVEDWQGAGYTF
>TRBV18|TRBJ1-4
CASSATGTGSLFF
>TRBV5-1|TRBJ2-2
CASSLGTGGLAGELFF
>TRBV6-2/TRBV6-3|TRBJ2-3
CASSYSTSGRSSWDTQYF
>TRBV2|TRBJ1-6
CASSADTVNSPLHF
>TRBV11-2|TRBJ2-3
CASSSLLRGDTQYF
>TRBV11-1|TRBJ1-2
CASSLGYQGSRYGYTF
>TRBV11-2|TRBJ2-2
CASSFHGTMNTGELFF
>TRBV6-5|TRBJ1-5
CASSPQGFRQPQHF
>TRBV6-4|TRBJ2-1
CASSDVQAGGRTEQFF
>TRBV5-6|TRBJ2-3
CASSYMETGPRTDTQYF
>TRBV5-4|TRBJ2-5
CASSPSGGPGQETQYF
>TRBV24-1|TRBJ2-7
CATSDLGTGVYEQYF
>TRBV4-1|TRBJ1-1
CASSQERGLEAFF
>TRBV6-2/TRBV6-3|TRBJ1-1
CASSSQGWGTEAFF
>TRBV12-1|TRBJ1-1
CASHSTEAFF
>TRBV9|TRBJ2-1
CASSVAGYNEQFF
>TRBV30|TRBJ1-1
CAWIRGLGAEAFF